The 27 T cell receptor beta chains given below trace back to one sample, sequenced in a study of beta chain features in type 1 diabetes (dated by TCRdb to between 2018 and 2020). The method behind the library was the immunoSEQ multiplex PCR assay. The entire isolated RNA was reverse transcribed using the High Capacity cDNA Reverse Transcription Kit, and thus expressed TCRB transcripts were sequenced. As stored in TCRdb, this immuneACCESS dataset retains in-frame rearrangements with V and J assigned. A fraction of the clones does not appear; measured against another copy, unresolved V genes explain less than half of the discrepancy, and the remainder lacks a known reason. The sample yields some 27,000 clones; about 61% were counted once. The ten largest clones represent over 2% of the sample. Overall study outcomes, separate from this receptor: Type 1 diabetes patients showed a moderate but significant shortening of TCRB CDR3 length in all four CD4+ subsets.

The antigens these receptors bind are not known. Material for sequencing was Tregs from blood. The cell subset or site label here, explained by the study, means: regulatory CD4+ T cells. The receptors were sampled from a woman in her 30s with type 1 diabetes.

The J gene is TRBJ2-1, the V gene TRBV2; 9 bases line up with TRBD1. Losses at the gene ends were 6 bases for V and 7 bases for J; bases not matched to a gene: 19. The CDR3 runs 18 residues. The germline CDR1 and CDR2 sequences are SNHLY and FYNNEI. CDR3 region: CASSSRPNSGTGSNEQFF. The CDR3 nucleotides read TGTGCCAGCAGCTCCCGGCCCAACTCCGGGACAGGGTCGAATGAGCAGTTCTTC.

Here the CDR3 DNA reads TGTGCCAGCAGCGGCTGGACTAGCGGGAGTTACAATGAGCAGTTCTTC. Its translation is CASSGWTSGSYNEQFF. The rearrangement links TRBV11-2 to TRBJ2-1, with 13 nucleotides matching TRBD2. Germline assignment: CDR1 SGHAT and CDR2 FQNNGV. The CDR3 has 16 residues. V was clipped by 5 bases and J by 4 bases; unmatched bases: 5. Filled out from reference TRBV11-2 and TRBJ2-1, the complete variable domain reads EAGVAQSPRYKIIEKRQSVAFWCNPISGHATLYWYQQILGQGPKLLIQFQNNGVVDDSQLPKDRFSAERLKGVDSTLKIQPAKLEDSAVYLCASSGWTSGSYNEQFFGPGTRLTVL.

The chain carries TRBV27 and TRBJ1-5, with D perhaps matching TRBD1 (6 bases). The germline gives CDR1 MNHEY, CDR2 SMNVEV (reference sequence). The CDR3 runs 14 residues. Trimming cost V 2 bases and J 3 bases, with 8 bases left between them. The CDR3 coding sequence is TGTGCCAGCAGTTTAGAGGGGGTCAATCAGCCCCAGCATTTT. Translation gives CASSLEGVNQPQHF.

J is TRBJ2-5 and V is TRBV4-1; weak D call: TRBD1 (6 bases). The J call may be faulty, since TRBJ2-7 better matches the DNA end. The CDR3 totals 14 residues. Germline V CDR1 and CDR2: MGHRA, YSYEKL. The CDR3 DNA reads as TGCGCCAGCAGCCAAGAACAGGGCACCTACGAGCAGTACTTC. Protein: CASSQEQGTYEQYF.

The chain recombines TRBV5-1 with TRBJ2-7; D possibly corresponds to TRBD2 (6 bases). The germline V and J ends were trimmed by 4 bases and 4 bases, with 15 bases remaining between them. The CDR3 sequence is 14 residues long. Germline loops: CDR1 SGHRS, CDR2 YFSETQ. CDR3 sequence reads: CASSRGGKGYEQYF. The CDR3 DNA reads as TGCGCCAGCAGCCGGGGCGGGAAAGGGTACGAGCAGTACTTC. The variable domain in full, completed from reference TRBV5-1 and TRBJ2-7, reads KAGVTQTPRYLIKTRGQQVTLSCSPISGHRSVSWYQQTPGQGLQFLFEYFSETQRNKGNFPGRFSGRQFSNSRSEMNVSTLELGDSALYLCASSRGGKGYEQYFGPGTRLTVT.

The chain joins TRBV9 to TRBJ2-3; 10 nucleotides line up with TRBD2. The V gene's germline CDR1 is SGDLS and CDR2 YYNGEE. This CDR3 is built from 17 residues. After removal of 4 bases from V and 4 bases from J, the junction contained 12 bases not matched to a gene. The CDR3, as DNA: TGTGCCAGCAGCCCTCGGGGTCTAGCGGGAGACGCAGATACGCAGTATTTT. Its protein is CASSPRGLAGDADTQYF.

V is TRBV6-1 and J is TRBJ2-1; D not certain. V was clipped by 1 base and J by 3 bases, with 7 bases between them. The CDR3 length is 14 residues. Germline V gene sequence: CDR1 MNHNS, CDR2 SASEGT. CDR3 amino acids: CASSEGLGYNEQFF. The CDR3 nucleotides are TGTGCCAGCAGTGAAGGGCTAGGCTACAATGAGCAGTTCTTC.

The CDR3 region is CAIRAGSSGNTIYF. CDR3 bases: TGTGCCATCAGGGCAGGGTCCTCTGGAAACACCATATATTTT. V is TRBV10-3 and J is TRBJ1-3, with TRBD1 as a possible D gene (5 bases). Germline CDR1 ENHRY, CDR2 SYGVKD. The CDR3 is 14 residues long. V was pared by 6 bases and J by 0 bases, with 9 bases between.

CDR3: CASSSGLAGVYEQYF. The CDR3 DNA sequence: TGTGCCAGCAGTTCGGGACTAGCGGGAGTGTACGAGCAGTACTTC. The rearrangement uses TRBV7-9 and TRBJ2-7, with 14 bases matching TRBD2. The CDR3 extends over 15 amino acids. Germline trimming cut 6 bases from V and 4 bases from J; bases unmatched to any gene: 5. The germline gives CDR1 SEHNR, CDR2 FQNEAQ (reference sequence).

The J gene is TRBJ1-2, the V gene TRBV27, with a tentative D call TRBD1 (6 bases). This CDR3 spans 13 amino acids. V gave up 5 bases and J gave up 4 bases, with 11 bases separating them. The germline V gene encodes CDR1 MNHEY and CDR2 SMNVEV (reference sequence). The CDR3 protein is CASSRTDTYGYTF. CDR3 nucleotide sequence: TGTGCCAGCAGTCGGACAGATACCTATGGCTACACCTTC.

This clone was observed a single time. V gene TRBV6-5 combines with J gene TRBJ2-3; D gene uncertain. The germline V gene has CDR1 MNHEY and CDR2 SVGAGI. Trimming left V 7 bases short and J 2 bases short, with 4 bases between. This CDR3 spans 11 amino acids. Here the CDR3 DNA reads TGTGCCAGCACCCTCACAGATACGCAGTATTTT. Protein: CASTLTDTQYF.

The CDR3 is CASSDLANYGYTF. The CDR3 bases are TGCGCCAGCAGCGACCTAGCTAACTATGGCTACACCTTC. This chain connects TRBV5-1 to TRBJ1-2; no clear D gene. Germline V lookup: CDR1 SGHRS, CDR2 YFSETQ. CDR3 length: 13 residues. V was shortened by 4 bases and J by 0 bases, with 7 bases between the two germline ends.

The chain has TRBV6-5 and TRBJ1-1; D remains unclear. The germline V gene encodes CDR1 MNHEY and CDR2 SVGAGI. The length of the CDR3 is 14 residues. Trimming took off 1 base at V and 0 bases at J, with 6 bases between the two ends. The CDR3 bases are TGTGCCAGCAGTTACTTCGGGTTGAACACTGAAGCTTTCTTT. Its translation is CASSYFGLNTEAFF.

The DNA for the CDR3 is TGTGCCAGCAGTTCTGGGACAGGGGAAGAAAAACTGTTTTTT. It translates to CASSSGTGEEKLFF. The rearrangement joins TRBV2 to TRBJ1-4, with 10 bases matching TRBD1. The CDR3 sequence is 14 residues long. After removal of 5 bases from V and 8 bases from J, the junction contained 5 bases not matched to a gene. Germline V gene data show CDR1 as SNHLY and CDR2 as FYNNEI.

This sequence joins TRBV19 and TRBJ1-3, with unresolved D. V shed 6 bases and J shed 1 base, with 10 bases lying between them. This CDR3 region has 14 residues. Germline V gene lookup returns CDR1 LNHDA and CDR2 SQIVND (reference sequence). The CDR3 DNA reads as TGTGCCAGTAGCCGAGGAGAGTCTGGAAACACCATATATTTT. Translated, it gives CASSRGESGNTIYF.

The genes are TRBV10-3 and TRBJ2-2; 9 positions match TRBD1. The CDR3 is 15 amino acids. The trim removed 6 bases at V and 2 bases at J, leaving 4 bases unmatched. Germline-derived CDR1 and CDR2 are ENHRY and SYGVKD. In nucleotides, the CDR3 is TGTGCCATCAGAAGGGGACAGGGAAACACCGGGGAGCTGTTTTTT. Translating gives CAIRRGQGNTGELFF.

This clone has a handful of counts. The rearrangement links TRBV27 to TRBJ2-5, with a possible D match to TRBD1 (6 bases). TRBJ2-7 matches the DNA end more closely, so the J call is doubtful. The germline V gene has CDR1 MNHEY and CDR2 SMNVEV (reference sequence). This CDR3 comprises 14 residues. This chain's CDR3 is CASRTGTSSYEQYF. DNA of the CDR3: TGTGCCAGCAGAACCGGGACATCATCCTACGAGCAGTACTTC.

The chain uses TRBV7-9 and TRBJ1-1, with 9 bases aligning to TRBD1. Germline-derived CDR1 and CDR2 are SEHNR and FQNEAQ (reference sequence). This CDR3 contains 16 residues. V was clipped by 6 bases and J by 5 bases; unmatched bases: 13. The CDR3 protein is CASSPNRGRGGTEAFF. CDR3 sequence (DNA): TGTGCCAGCAGTCCTAACAGGGGGCGAGGGGGGACTGAAGCTTTCTTT.

This rearrangement joins TRBV6-5 to TRBJ1-1; tentative D call: TRBD1 (5 bases). Germline assignment: CDR1 MNHEY and CDR2 SVGAGI. V dropped 2 bases and J dropped 2 bases, with 12 bases sitting between them. The CDR3 has 15 residues. The CDR3 loop is CASSYGGDFNTEAFF. The CDR3 coding sequence is TGTGCCAGCAGTTACGGGGGGGACTTTAACACTGAAGCTTTCTTT.

Of note for this clone: Germline is not matched at one junction end, which may reflect a read error. The gene calls are TRBV30 and TRBJ1-2; 8 bases match TRBD1. From germline, CDR1 is GTSNPN and CDR2 SVGIG (reference sequence). The CDR3 consists of 8 residues. The DNA of the CDR3 is TGTGCCTGCCGAGGGACAGGCTTC. It translates to CACRGTGF.

This clone has more than one count but fewer than ten. The J gene is TRBJ1-1, the V gene TRBV11-2; D gene ambiguous. The CDR3 spans 13 residues. Trimming pared 4 bases from V and 1 base from J, leaving 7 bases between. CDR1 SGHAT and CDR2 FQNNGV come from the germline V gene. CDR3 DNA sequence: TGTGCCAGCAGCTGGAACAGGAACACTGAAGCTTTCTTT. Translated, it gives CASSWNRNTEAFF.

The chain links TRBV6-1 to TRBJ2-3, with D hard to call. V was trimmed by 4 bases and J by 2 bases, leaving 10 bases between them. The CDR3 extends over 14 amino acids. Germline loops: CDR1 MNHNS, CDR2 SASEGT. As DNA, the CDR3 is TGTGCCAGCAGTGTCGGGTGGCCCACAGATACGCAGTATTTT. Its protein is CASSVGWPTDTQYF.

In its sample, this clone was seen once. The chain carries TRBV10-2 and TRBJ1-2, with D unresolved. The V gene lost 2 bases and the J gene lost 5 bases, with 6 bases spanning the gap. The germline gives CDR1 WSHSY, CDR2 SAAADI. CDR3 length equals 12 residues. This CDR3 reads CASSEGVYGYTF. CDR3 in DNA: TGCGCCAGCAGTGAGGGAGTGTATGGCTACACCTTC.

In this sample, this clone turned up a few times. The rearrangement links TRBV18 to TRBJ1-4; 7 bases are shared with TRBD1. The CDR3 consists of 15 residues. With 2 bases clipped from V and 7 bases from J, the junction kept 7 bases outside the gene matches. Germline loops: CDR1 KGHSH, CDR2 LQKENI. The CDR3 DNA reads as TGTGCCAGCTCACCATCGATCTCAGGGGGTGAAAAACTGTTTTTT. Translated: CASSPSISGGEKLFF. The full variable domain, rest sourced from reference TRBV18 and TRBJ1-4, is NAGVMQNPRHLVRRRGQEARLRCSPMKGHSHVYWYRQLPEEGLKFMVYLQKENIIDESGMPKERFSAEFPKEGPSILRIQQVVRGDSAAYFCASSPSISGGEKLFFGSGTQLSVL.

The V gene is TRBV11-2, the J gene TRBJ2-1; D perhaps matches TRBD1 (5 bases). Trimming shortened V by 4 bases and J by 7 bases, and 23 bases separated the two germline ends. Germline values: CDR1 SGHAT, CDR2 FQNNGV. The CDR3 sequence is 17 residues long. The CDR3 DNA sequence: TGTGCCAGCAGCTCCATAAGGCGCCAGGGCCACGGTAATGAGCAGTTCTTC. This encodes CASSSIRRQGHGNEQFF.

The chain joins TRBV19 to TRBJ2-5, with D tentatively TRBD1 (5 bases). The CDR3 length is 14 residues. Trimming cost V 3 bases and J 5 bases, with 13 bases left between them. In germline, CDR1 is LNHDA, CDR2 SQIVND (reference sequence). In nucleotides, the CDR3 is TGTGCCAGTAGTATTAGGGGTAGCACGGAGACCCAGTACTTC. Translating it yields CASSIRGSTETQYF.

The chain recombines TRBV4-1 with TRBJ1-1; possible D gene TRBD1, 5 bases. Trimming removed 0 bases from V and 0 bases from J, with 11 bases in between. CDR1 is MGHRA, CDR2 YSYEKL, per germline. This CDR3 region has 16 residues. DNA of the CDR3: TGCGCCAGCAGCCAAGATCAGGGTATCATGAACACTGAAGCTTTCTTT. Translated: CASSQDQGIMNTEAFF.